This T cell receptor beta chain is drawn from a study of T cell changes during pregnancy in multiple sclerosis. Sequencing was performed with immunoSEQ multiplex PCR; in TCRdb, only in-frame clones are kept and a portion is missing. Here the sample spans 40,000 to 60,000 clones, approximately 94% being singletons. Trimming cost V 2 bases and J 5 bases; bases outside gene matches: 8. The CDR3 has 16 amino acids. Germline assignment: CDR1 SGDLS and CDR2 YYNGEE. The source is a female donor with multiple sclerosis, enrolled in a pregnancy study. Sequencing used CD8+ T cells from peripheral blood mononuclear cells, obtained before pregnancy. V is TRBV9 and J is TRBJ2-2; 8 bases line up with TRBD1. CDR3 in DNA: TGTGCCAGCAGCGTGAGGCAGGGGGCAGGGACCGGGGAGCTGTTTTTT. Its protein is CASSVRQGAGTGELFF.